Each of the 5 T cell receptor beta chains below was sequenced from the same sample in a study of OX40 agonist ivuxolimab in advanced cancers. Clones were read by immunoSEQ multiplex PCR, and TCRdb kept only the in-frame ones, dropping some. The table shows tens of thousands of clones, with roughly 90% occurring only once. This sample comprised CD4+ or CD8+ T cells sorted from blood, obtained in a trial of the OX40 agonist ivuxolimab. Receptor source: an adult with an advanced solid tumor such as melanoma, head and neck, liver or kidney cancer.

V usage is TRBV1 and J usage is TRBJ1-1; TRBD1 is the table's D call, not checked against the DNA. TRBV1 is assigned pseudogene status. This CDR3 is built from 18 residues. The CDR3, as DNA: TGCACCAGCAGCCATGTCCCCGGGACAGGGTGGATAGGTGCCCCGGCTTTCTTT. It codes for CTSSHVPGTGWIGAPAFF.

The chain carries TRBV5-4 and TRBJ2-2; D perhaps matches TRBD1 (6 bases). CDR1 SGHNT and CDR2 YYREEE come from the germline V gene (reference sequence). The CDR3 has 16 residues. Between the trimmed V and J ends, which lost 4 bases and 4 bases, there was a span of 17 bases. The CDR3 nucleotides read TGTGCCAGCAGCCCAACTGGGGGCAGCACCACCGGGGAGCTGTTTTTT. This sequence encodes CASSPTGGSTTGELFF. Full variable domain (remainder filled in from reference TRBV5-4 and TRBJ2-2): ETGVTQSPTHLIKTRGQQVTLRCSSQSGHNTVSWYQQALGQGPQFIFQYYREEENGRGNFPPRFSGLQFPNYSSELNVNALELDDSALYLCASSPTGGSTTGELFFGEGSRLTVL.

CDR3 region: CAWSGLPGGEQFF. The CDR3 nucleotides are TGTGCCTGGAGCGGTCTCCCAGGCGGTGAGCAGTTCTTC. This sequence joins TRBV30 and TRBJ2-1; D gene unclear. V was shortened by 3 bases and J by 9 bases, with 15 bases between the two germline ends. This CDR3 is built from 13 residues. CDR1 is GTSNPN, CDR2 SVGIG, per germline (reference sequence).

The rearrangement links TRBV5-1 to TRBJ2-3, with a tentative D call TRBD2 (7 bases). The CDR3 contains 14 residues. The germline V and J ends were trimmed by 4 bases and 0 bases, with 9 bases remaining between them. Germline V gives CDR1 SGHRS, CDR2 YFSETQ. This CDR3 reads CASSEGGSTDTQYF. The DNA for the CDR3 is TGCGCCAGCAGCGAGGGGGGGAGCACAGATACGCAGTATTTT.

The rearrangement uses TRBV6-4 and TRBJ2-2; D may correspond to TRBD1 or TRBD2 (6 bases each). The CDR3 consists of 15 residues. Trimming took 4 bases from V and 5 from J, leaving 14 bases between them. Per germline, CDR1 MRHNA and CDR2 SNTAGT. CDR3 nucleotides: TGTGCCAGCAGTGTCGGACAGAGCGGGACCGGGGAGCTGTTTTTT. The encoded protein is CASSVGQSGTGELFF.